The rows below give T cell receptor beta chains drawn from one sample of a study of cytomegalovirus exposure and HLA in healthy donors. Clones were sequenced by immunoSEQ multiplex PCR, and TCRdb holds only the in-frame ones, with some missing. The sample consists of more than 95,000 clones, roughly three fifths of them appearing once. The sequenced sample consisted of PBMCs. The receptors come from a man aged 55 to 70 in good health and CMV-seronegative. CDR3s include the opening cysteine and the closing phenylalanine or tryptophan. A D gene is named only where the DNA matches it firmly. Not every row has a clone size; where given, it reads once, few, many or a size class.

v_gene	j_gene	len	abundance	d_gene	CDR3nt	CDR3aa
TRBV5-1	TRBJ2-1	15	few	TRBD2	TGCGCCAGCAGGTTGACTAGCGGGAGGGCGGATGAGCAGTTCTTC	CASRLTSGRADEQFF
TRBV7-3	TRBJ2-3	16	NA	TRBD2	TGTGCCAGCAGCGTGACTAGCGGGGGGGGTCAGAATACGCAGTATTTT	CASSVTSGGGQNTQYF
TRBV11-2	TRBJ2-7	14	NA	NA	TGTGCCAGCAGCTTAGCGGAGGGTACCTACGAGCAGTACTTC	CASSLAEGTYEQYF
TRBV9	TRBJ1-1	16	NA	TRBD1	TGTGCCAGCAGCGAGGGCAAGACAGGGCGGGTCACTGAAGCTTTCTTT	CASSEGKTGRVTEAFF
TRBV11-3	TRBJ2-2	15	NA	TRBD1	TGTGCCAGCAGCTTAGAGGGACAGTACACCGGGGAGCTGTTTTTT	CASSLEGQYTGELFF
TRBV18	TRBJ2-2	14	NA	NA	TGTGCCAGCTCTGGTGGGCCGAACACCGGGGAGCTGTTTTTT	CASSGGPNTGELFF
TRBV7-2	TRBJ1-2	13	NA	TRBD1	TGTGCCAGCAGCTTGGGACAGTACTATGGCTACACCTTC	CASSLGQYYGYTF
TRBV2	TRBJ1-5	15	NA	TRBD1	TGTGCCAGCAGCCGGGACAGGGGAGGGAATCAGCCCCAGCATTTT	CASSRDRGGNQPQHF
TRBV7-9	TRBJ1-3	17	NA	TRBD1	TGTGCCAGCAGCCCTTCGGACAGGGGGTTTTCTGGAAACACCATATATTTT	CASSPSDRGFSGNTIYF
TRBV19	TRBJ2-5	16	few	TRBD1	TGTGCCAGTAGTATATTTCCGGGACAGTCGCAAGAGACCCAGTACTTC	CASSIFPGQSQETQYF
TRBV19	TRBJ2-2	15	NA	NA	TGTGCCAGTAGTATCGGCGGGGCTGGGGCCGGGGAGCTGTTTTTT	CASSIGGAGAGELFF
TRBV29-1	TRBJ1-2	12	NA	NA	TGCAGCGTTAATACGGGGAACTATGGCTACACCTTC	CSVNTGNYGYTF
TRBV9	TRBJ2-3	17	few	NA	TGTGCCAGCAGCGCCGCCGGTTGGGGGGACAGCACAGATACGCAGTATTTT	CASSAAGWGDSTDTQYF
TRBV5-4	TRBJ1-1	14	few	NA	TGTGCCAGCAGCCCTAAAGGGAGTAACACTGAAGCTTTCTTT	CASSPKGSNTEAFF
TRBV5-1	TRBJ2-5	14	NA	NA	TGCGCCAGCAGCTTAGGGATCCAGGGGGAGACCCAGTACTTC	CASSLGIQGETQYF
TRBV6-1	TRBJ2-5	13	NA	TRBD1	TGTGCCAGCAGGGACAGGGCGGAAGAGACCCAGTACTTC	CASRDRAEETQYF
TRBV7-3	TRBJ1-1	15	NA	NA	TGTGCCAGCAGCGCTACGGGACACCCGAACACTGAAGCTTTCTTT	CASSATGHPNTEAFF
TRBV5-5	TRBJ1-2	14	NA	TRBD1	TGTGCCAGCAGCACTGACAGGGTACACTATGGCTACACCTTC	CASSTDRVHYGYTF
TRBV27	TRBJ1-4	13	NA	NA	TGTGCCAGCAGTCTGAACAGATATGAAAAACTGTTTTTT	CASSLNRYEKLFF
TRBV5-4	TRBJ2-2	16	NA	TRBD2	TGTGCCAGCAGCTTAAAGCGGGGGGCGAACACCGGGGAGCTGTTTTTT	CASSLKRGANTGELFF
TRBV30	TRBJ2-2	15	NA	TRBD2	TGTGCCTGGCGAAGACGGGACTACAACACCGGGGAGCTGTTTTTT	CAWRRRDYNTGELFF
TRBV7-3	TRBJ2-1	16	NA	NA	TGTACCAGCAGTCAAGACGGCTCGGGGGCCTACAATGAGCAGTTCTTC	CTSSQDGSGAYNEQFF
TRBV9	TRBJ2-7	13	NA	NA	TGTGCCAGCAGCTCCCAGGTCTCCTACGAGCAGTACTTC	CASSSQVSYEQYF
TRBV6-6	TRBJ1-1	13	few	NA	TGTGCCAGCAGTTACGAGGTGAACACTGAAGCTTTCTTT	CASSYEVNTEAFF
TRBV30	TRBJ2-7	13	NA	NA	TGTGCCTTGAGTGGTGAGGCGGCCTACGAGCAGTACTTC	CALSGEAAYEQYF
TRBV11-1	TRBJ2-7	14	NA	TRBD2	TGTGCCAGCAGCCGGGGGGGGGCGCCAGACGAGCAGTACTTC	CASSRGGAPDEQYF
TRBV10-1	TRBJ2-3	14	NA	NA	TGCGCCAGCAGTGATTCACGGGGCACAGATACGCAGTATTTT	CASSDSRGTDTQYF
TRBV10-2	TRBJ2-7	17	NA	NA	TGCGCCAGCAGAGGGGAGGTTTTAGGACAGGTCATCTACGAGCAGTACTTC	CASRGEVLGQVIYEQYF
TRBV5-1	TRBJ1-2	14	NA	TRBD1	TGCGCCAGCAGCAACCCCCAGGGGGCCTTTGGCTACACCTTC	CASSNPQGAFGYTF
TRBV5-1	TRBJ2-7	13	few	TRBD1	TGCGCCAGCAGCGGGACAGGGGACTACGAGCAGTACTTC	CASSGTGDYEQYF
TRBV9	TRBJ1-3	15	NA	NA	TGTGCCAGCAGCAGTCAGGGGTTCTCTGGAAACACCATATATTTT	CASSSQGFSGNTIYF
TRBV5-1	TRBJ2-1	13	NA	NA	TGCGCCAGCAGCTCCTACCTCCGTAATGAGCAGTTCTTC	CASSSYLRNEQFF
TRBV18	TRBJ1-5	16	NA	NA	TGTGCCAGCTCACCGCGGGCGGGCACTAGCAATCAGCCCCAGCATTTT	CASSPRAGTSNQPQHF
TRBV5-3	TRBJ2-7	11	NA	NA	TGTGCCAGAAGGTGCCCCTACGAGCAGTACTTC	CARRCPYEQYF
TRBV5-1	TRBJ1-5	15	NA	NA	TGCGCCAGCAGCTCAACAGGATTTAGGGATCAGCCCCAGCATTTT	CASSSTGFRDQPQHF
TRBV9	TRBJ2-5	16	once	TRBD2	TGTGCCAGCAGCGTAAGAGCGGGAGTGGATCAAGAGACCCAGTACTTC	CASSVRAGVDQETQYF
TRBV7-9	TRBJ2-3	16	NA	TRBD2	TGTGCCAGCAGCTACGGACTAGCGGTTAGCACAGATACGCAGTATTTT	CASSYGLAVSTDTQYF
TRBV27	TRBJ2-7	16	few	TRBD2	TGTGCCAGCAGTATCCACTCGACTAGCGGGATTGGAGAGCAGTACTTC	CASSIHSTSGIGEQYF
TRBV5-1	TRBJ2-7	13	NA	TRBD1	TGCGCCAGCAGCTTGTCCACAGGGGGCGAGCAGTACTTC	CASSLSTGGEQYF
TRBV6-6	TRBJ2-5	16	NA	NA	TGTGCCAGCACTGCCCGGGACTCCCGGAAACAAGAGACCCAGTACTTC	CASTARDSRKQETQYF
TRBV5-6	TRBJ1-5	15	NA	TRBD1	TGTGCCAGCAGCCAGAGGGACAGGGTGGGGCAGCCCCAGCATTTT	CASSQRDRVGQPQHF
TRBV15	TRBJ1-1	16	NA	TRBD1	TGTGCCACCAGCAGAAGGACAGGGCGATTGACCACTGAAGCTTTCTTT	CATSRRTGRLTTEAFF
TRBV7-8	TRBJ2-5	15	NA	TRBD2	TGTGCCAGCAGCTTTAGCGGGGGGGTGGGCGAGACCCAGTACTTC	CASSFSGGVGETQYF
TRBV25-1	TRBJ1-1	13	NA	NA	TGTGCCAGCAGTGGGTCAGGGAACACTGAAGCTTTCTTT	CASSGSGNTEAFF
TRBV11-2	TRBJ2-1	13	NA	TRBD1	TGTGCCAGCAGCTGGGGGACAGCCGCTGAGCAGTTCTTC	CASSWGTAAEQFF
TRBV9	TRBJ1-1	15	few	NA	TGTGCCAGCGGGGGGATGGGGGGGCCAAACACTGAAGCTTTCTTT	CASGGMGGPNTEAFF
TRBV29-1	TRBJ2-7	16	NA	TRBD2	TGCAGCGTTGAAACACGAAGCGGGGTTGGCCTCTACGAGCAGTACTTC	CSVETRSGVGLYEQYF
TRBV6-5	TRBJ2-7	14	NA	TRBD1	TGTGCCAGCAGGACTGAACAGGGGAACTACGAGCAGTACTTC	CASRTEQGNYEQYF
TRBV2	TRBJ2-2	16	NA	NA	TGTGCCAGCAGTGAGACCTGGGGCGCGAACACCGGGGAGCTGTTTTTT	CASSETWGANTGELFF
TRBV6-5	TRBJ1-5	15	NA	NA	TGTGCCAGCAAGGACGGGGGGTTGAGCAATCAGCCCCAGCATTTT	CASKDGGLSNQPQHF
TRBV27	TRBJ2-3	17	few	TRBD1	TGTGCCAGCAGTTTAGGAATTCCCGGGACAGGTACAGATACGCAGTATTTT	CASSLGIPGTGTDTQYF
TRBV14	TRBJ2-1	14	NA	NA	TGTGCCAGCAGCCGGGGGGATGCACGGGGTGAGCAGTTCTTC	CASSRGDARGEQFF
TRBV19	TRBJ2-2	14	NA	NA	TGTGCCAGTAGTTTAGGGCGGGACACCGGGGAGCTGTTTTTT	CASSLGRDTGELFF
TRBV19	TRBJ1-5	14	once	TRBD1	TGTGCCAGTAGTATAGGGACAGGGATTCAGCCCCAGCATTTT	CASSIGTGIQPQHF